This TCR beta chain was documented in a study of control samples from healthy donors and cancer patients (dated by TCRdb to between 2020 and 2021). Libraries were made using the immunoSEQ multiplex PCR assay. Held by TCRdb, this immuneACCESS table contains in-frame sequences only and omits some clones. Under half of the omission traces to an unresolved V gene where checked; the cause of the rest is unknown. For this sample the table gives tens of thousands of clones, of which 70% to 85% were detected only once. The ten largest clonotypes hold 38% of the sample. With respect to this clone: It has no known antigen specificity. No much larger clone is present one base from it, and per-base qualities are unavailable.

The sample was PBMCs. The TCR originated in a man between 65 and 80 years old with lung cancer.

The CDR3 protein is CASSQRRQGTTEAFF. Here is the DNA: TGTGCCAGCAGCCAGCGTAGACAGGGCACAACTGAAGCTTTCTTT. The chain was built from TRBV3-1 (or the pseudogene TRBV3-2) and TRBJ1-1; 7 bases in the junction line up with TRBD1. As encoded in the germline V gene (reference sequence), CDR1 is LGHDT while CDR2 is YNNKEL. The CDR3 contains 15 residues, cysteine and phenylalanine counted. Of all the DNA, just the CDR3 is kept, 45 bases in frame from base 1. At the junction V is shortened by 3 bases and J by 5 bases; bases outside the gene matches: 9.